These 22 T cell receptor beta chains came from one sample sequenced in a study of T cell responses to AZD1222 COVID-19 vaccine (dated by TCRdb to the early 2020s). Library preparation employed the immunoSEQ multiplex PCR assay. TCRdb retrieved this table from immuneACCESS and kept in-frame rearrangements only. Not all clones are present; in checked studies, unresolved V genes account for under half, and no reason is known for the remainder. For this sample there are about 59,000 clones; roughly 84% appear just once. The biggest ten clones account for 7.3% of the sample. According to the study, the label for this sample's time point signals: baseline before first vaccination. The sequenced sample was peripheral blood, obtained on day 0 of AZD1222 vaccination. All receptors come from an adult in good health.

The table lists this clone with a few counts. V is TRBV2 and J is TRBJ2-7; TRBD2 is a possible D gene (6 bases). Deletions cut 8 bases from V and 0 bases from J, with 11 bases between. Germline loops: CDR1 SNHLY, CDR2 FYNNEI. CDR3 length: 13 residues. CDR3 region: CASGGVFSYEQYF. The CDR3 DNA reads TGTGCCAGCGGAGGGGTCTTCTCCTACGAGCAGTACTTC.

The chain has TRBV5-1 and TRBJ2-7; D is perhaps TRBD1 or TRBD2 (6 bases each). Germline V gene data show CDR1 as SGHRS and CDR2 as YFSETQ. The germline V and J ends were trimmed by 5 bases and 2 bases, with 14 bases remaining between them. This CDR3 has 14 residues. In DNA form, the CDR3 reads TGCGCCAGCAGATCAGCAGGGGAGGCCTACGAGCAGTACTTC. It translates to CASRSAGEAYEQYF.

The table lists this clone with a count of one. The chain uses TRBV18 and TRBJ2-3; D remains ambiguous. Deletions cut 0 bases from V and 2 bases from J, with 6 bases between. The germline V gene encodes CDR1 KGHSH and CDR2 LQKENI. The CDR3 consists of 14 residues. The DNA for the CDR3 is TGTGCCAGCTCACCACCACTAAACACAGATACGCAGTATTTT. This translates into CASSPPLNTDTQYF.

The chain combines TRBV28 with TRBJ1-3; D is undetermined. The CDR3 runs 10 residues. The V and J ends lost 8 bases and 1 base respectively, with 0 bases between them. Germline-derived CDR1 and CDR2 are MDHEN and SYDVKM. The CDR3 sequence is CASSGNTIYF. CDR3 in DNA: TGTGCCAGCTCTGGAAACACCATATATTTT.

V usage is TRBV11-2 and J usage is TRBJ1-2; D is unclear. Germline CDR1 SGHAT, CDR2 FQNNGV. CDR3 length: 12 amino acids. With 5 bases removed from V and 7 bases from J, the gap between germline ends came to 11 bases. CDR3 nucleotides: TGTGCCAGCAGCGCCCACGGTGGTGGCTACACCTTC. Amino acids: CASSAHGGGYTF. The full variable domain, rest sourced from reference TRBV11-2 and TRBJ1-2, is EAGVAQSPRYKIIEKRQSVAFWCNPISGHATLYWYQQILGQGPKLLIQFQNNGVVDDSQLPKDRFSAERLKGVDSTLKIQPAKLEDSAVYLCASSAHGGGYTFGSGTRLTVV.

The V gene is TRBV7-9, the J gene TRBJ2-3, with a possible D match to TRBD1 (5 bases). This CDR3 spans 13 amino acids. The V end lost 4 bases, the J end lost 4 bases, and 9 bases lay between the germline ends. CDR1 and CDR2 (germline): SEHNR, FQNEAQ (reference sequence). The CDR3 DNA reads TGTGCCAGCAGCTCTACAGGCGCAGATACGCAGTATTTT. This gives the protein CASSSTGADTQYF. The complete variable domain, with remaining parts taken from reference TRBV7-9 and TRBJ2-3, reads DTGVSQNPRHKITKRGQNVTFRCDPISEHNRLYWYRQTLGQGPEFLTYFQNEAQLEKSRLLSDRFSAERPKGSFSTLEIQRTEQGDSAMYLCASSSTGADTQYFGPGTRLTVL.

The rearrangement uses TRBV2 and TRBJ2-1; maybe TRBD2 (5 bases). Trimming removed 10 bases from V and 0 bases from J, with 10 bases in between. Germline V CDR1 and CDR2: SNHLY, FYNNEI. The CDR3 runs 13 residues. CDR3 protein: CATGLDSYNEQFF. The CDR3 DNA is TGTGCCACTGGACTTGACTCCTACAATGAGCAGTTCTTC.

The chain links TRBV2 to TRBJ2-7; a weak D match, TRBD1 (6 bases). V was pared by 5 bases and J by 6 bases, with 17 bases between. Germline V lookup: CDR1 SNHLY, CDR2 FYNNEI. CDR3 length: 14 amino acids. The CDR3 loop reads CASSLGQSSAEQYF. Written as DNA, the CDR3 is TGTGCCAGCAGTCTCGGACAGTCTTCCGCCGAGCAGTACTTC.

V is TRBV23-1 and J is TRBJ2-7, with a weak D call TRBD2 (5 bases). TRBV23-1 is an ORF for which the function is uncertain. The ends were cut back, 8 bases at V and 3 bases at J, with 8 bases in the middle. The CDR3 extends over 11 amino acids. CDR3 residues: CASPGIYEQYF. The CDR3 nucleotides are TGCGCCAGCCCCGGGATCTACGAGCAGTACTTC.

V gene TRBV19 combines with J gene TRBJ1-2; 7 bases map to TRBD1. Unmatched junction bases numbered 2, after V lost 1 base and J lost 0 bases. The length of the CDR3 is 15 residues. CDR1 is LNHDA and CDR2 is SQIVND in the germline V gene (reference sequence). In nucleotides, the CDR3 is TGTGCCAGTAGTATAGGGACAGGAGCTAACTATGGCTACACCTTC. This codes for CASSIGTGANYGYTF.

The chain couples TRBV24-1 to TRBJ2-1; 7 nucleotides match TRBD1. The CDR3 covers 15 residues. Losses at the gene ends were 3 bases for V and 7 bases for J; bases not matched to a gene: 8. The V gene's germline CDR1 is KGHDR and CDR2 SFDVKD. The DNA of the CDR3 is TGTGCCACCAGTGATAGTTTAGGGGGCATAAATGAGCAGTTCTTC. Its translation: CATSDSLGGINEQFF.

This chain links TRBV19 with TRBJ2-1; 12 positions agree with TRBD2. Germline assignment: CDR1 LNHDA and CDR2 SQIVND (reference sequence). V was clipped by 5 bases and J by 8 bases; unmatched bases: 4. This CDR3 is built from 14 residues. This CDR3 is CASSLRTSGDEQFF. The CDR3 DNA reads TGTGCCAGTAGTTTGAGGACTAGCGGGGATGAGCAGTTCTTC.

The rearrangement links TRBV29-1 to TRBJ2-7; D possibly corresponds to TRBD1 (6 bases). The CDR3 sequence is 12 residues long. The germline gives CDR1 SQVTM, CDR2 ANQGSEA. The ends were cut back, 7 bases at V and 0 bases at J, with 10 bases in the middle. The CDR3 DNA is TGCAGCGGACAGGAAAGCTCCTACGAGCAGTACTTC. Its translation: CSGQESSYEQYF.

A few counts support this clone. This chain joins TRBV19 and TRBJ1-5; perhaps TRBD1 as D (6 bases). Germline V gives CDR1 LNHDA, CDR2 SQIVND (reference sequence). The ends were cut back, 5 bases at V and 4 bases at J, with 12 bases in the middle. CDR3 length: 14 residues. This CDR3 reads CASSLGGWNQPQHF. In DNA, the CDR3 is TGTGCCAGTAGTCTCGGGGGCTGGAATCAGCCCCAGCATTTT.

The genes are TRBV6-2 or TRBV6-3 and TRBJ2-3; D remains unclear. The CDR3 is 15 residues long. V lost 4 bases and J lost 4, with 15 bases in between. Germline loops: CDR1 MNHEY, CDR2 SVGEGT. The CDR3 region has the DNA TGTGCCAGCAGTTTTTCAGACCTTCGCCCAGATACGCAGTATTTT. Its protein is CASSFSDLRPDTQYF.

The chain is built from TRBV2 and TRBJ1-5, with D possibly TRBD1 on 5 matching bases. V lost 6 bases and J 0 bases, leaving 15 bases between the germline ends. The CDR3 sequence is 16 residues long. Germline V gene lookup returns CDR1 SNHLY and CDR2 FYNNEI. The CDR3 DNA reads as TGTGCCAGCAGGGTTCCCAGGGCAGATAGCAATCAGCCCCAGCATTTT. Protein: CASRVPRADSNQPQHF. Based on the CDR3 plus reference TRBV2 and TRBJ1-5, the full variable domain is EPEVTQTPSHQVTQMGQEVILRCVPISNHLYFYWYRQILGQKVEFLVSFYNNEISEKSEIFDDQFSVERPDGSNFTLKIRSTKLEDSAMYFCASRVPRADSNQPQHFGDGTRLSIL.

This rearrangement joins TRBV28 to TRBJ1-2; D call uncertain. The CDR3 spans 12 residues. V lost 5 bases and J 1 base, leaving 5 bases between the germline ends. Germline V gives CDR1 MDHEN, CDR2 SYDVKM. The CDR3: CASSKINYGYTF. The CDR3 DNA reads TGTGCCAGCAGTAAGATTAACTATGGCTACACCTTC.

The chain joins TRBV5-1 to TRBJ1-1; tentatively, D is TRBD1 (5 bases). V was trimmed by 0 bases and J by 0 bases, leaving 21 bases between them. The CDR3 consists of 19 residues. Germline CDR1 SGHRS, CDR2 YFSETQ. The CDR3 nucleotides are TGCGCCAGCAGCTTGGGCTGGGTGACAGCCGCCGGTCTGAACACTGAAGCTTTCTTT. As protein: CASSLGWVTAAGLNTEAFF.

The chain employs TRBV4-2 and TRBJ1-2; TRBD1 is a possible D gene (5 bases). The CDR3 covers 15 residues. Germline CDR1 is LGHNA and CDR2 is YNFKEQ. Trimming removed 1 base from V and 4 bases from J, with 13 bases in between. The CDR3 DNA is TGTGCCAGCAGCCAAGGAGGGGAGGGATCCTATGGCTACACCTTC. Translating it yields CASSQGGEGSYGYTF.

This clone was seen more than once but under ten times. V is TRBV7-8 and J is TRBJ2-7, with D unresolved. The germline gives CDR1 SGHVS, CDR2 FQNEAQ. The length of the CDR3 is 15 residues. The V end was cut by 1 base, the J end by 0 bases, with 10 bases between. The CDR3 loop is CASSLEGLFSYEQYF. As DNA, the CDR3 is TGTGCCAGCAGCTTAGAGGGTCTGTTCTCCTACGAGCAGTACTTC.

The gene calls are TRBV7-8 and TRBJ2-7; possibly TRBD2 for D (6 bases). This CDR3 comprises 15 residues. CDR1 and CDR2 from the germline V gene are SGHVS and FQNEAQ. Trimming removed 1 base from V and 7 bases from J, with 17 bases in between. In DNA, the CDR3 is TGTGCCAGCAGCTTAGGGCAGGGCGGGGAGCTTGAGCAGTACTTC. Translated, it gives CASSLGQGGELEQYF. Looking up the rest from reference TRBV7-8 and TRBJ2-7 gives the full variable domain: GAGVSQSPRYKVAKRGQDVALRCDPISGHVSLFWYQQALGQGPEFLTYFQNEAQLDKSGLPSDRFFAERPEGSVSTLKIQRTQQEDSAVYLCASSLGQGGELEQYFGPGTRLTVT.

The gene calls are TRBV7-9 and TRBJ1-3; D gene ambiguous. Germline-derived CDR1 and CDR2 are SEHNR and FQNEAQ (reference sequence). The V end was cut by 5 bases, the J end by 0 bases, with 11 bases between. The CDR3 covers 15 residues. The CDR3 region is CASSLRGLSGNTIYF. The CDR3 nucleotides read TGTGCCAGCAGCCTCCGTGGGCTCTCTGGAAACACCATATATTTT.